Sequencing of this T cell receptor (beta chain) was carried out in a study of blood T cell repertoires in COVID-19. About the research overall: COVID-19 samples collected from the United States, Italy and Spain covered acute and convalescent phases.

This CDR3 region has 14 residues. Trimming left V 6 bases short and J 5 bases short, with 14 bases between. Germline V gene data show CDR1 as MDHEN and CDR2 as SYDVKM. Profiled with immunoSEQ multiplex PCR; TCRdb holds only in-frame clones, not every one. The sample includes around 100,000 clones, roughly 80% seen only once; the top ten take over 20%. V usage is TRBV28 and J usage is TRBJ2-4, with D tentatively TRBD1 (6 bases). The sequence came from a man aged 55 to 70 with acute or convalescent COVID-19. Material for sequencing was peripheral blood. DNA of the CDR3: TGTGCCAGCAGAGGGAACAGGGACGAAAACATTCAGTACTTC. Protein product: CASRGNRDENIQYF.